This TCR beta chain was sequenced during a study of T cell repertoires in cytomegalovirus infection. In TCRdb, the reads were re-called with MiXCR into one record per CDR3 protein. The sample lists 630,000 or so distinct CDR3 sequences; roughly 26% were seen once. Study-level results: The study identified carriers of CMV plus the relevant HLA from cumulative public TCR beta family frequency.

The table lists this clonotype with a few counts. Its antigen remains unknown. This CDR3 is 13 amino acids long. V was clipped by 1 base and J by 3 bases, with 4 bases between them. The chain is built from TRBV12-3 or TRBV12-4 and TRBJ1-5; no clear D. The clonotype comes from a human donor in good health (CMV status not recorded). Some clones in this sample may be carry-over from other donors' samples. Sequenced input: CD8+ T cells from PBMCs. The CDR3: CASSLVNNQPQHF. The CDR3 DNA follows: TGTGCCAGCAGTTTAGTTAACAATCAGCCCCAGCATTTT.